This note documents a single TCR beta chain sequence. This entry comes from a study of T cell responses to AZD1222 COVID-19 vaccine. Libraries were prepared by immunoSEQ multiplex PCR; TCRdb keeps only in-frame clonotypes and omits some of them. The sample records approximately 120,000 clones, 85% to 95% being singletons. From germline, CDR1 is KGHDR and CDR2 SFDVKD. There are 14 residues in the CDR3. V dropped 9 bases and J dropped 3 bases, with 17 bases sitting between them. The source material was peripheral blood, sampled on day 0 of AZD1222 vaccination. V and J are TRBV24-1 and TRBJ2-7, with D possibly TRBD1 on 6 matching bases. The sequence came from an adult in good health. The CDR3 nucleotides are TGTGCCACCTTCATCAAGGACAGTTTCTACGAGCAGTACTTC. Protein sequence: CATFIKDSFYEQYF.